This TCR beta chain is drawn from a study of OX40 agonist ivuxolimab in advanced cancers. Study overall: The dose-escalation cohort was about 80% male, with a mean age of around 60 years, ranging about 23 to 90. Three individuals attained partial responses, comprising one hepatocellular carcinoma case and two cutaneous melanoma cases. Study-wide results and limits: Both blood CD4+ and CD8+ T cells showed clonal growth by week 6 at 0.1 to 3.0 mg/kg.

Clones were sequenced by immunoSEQ multiplex PCR, and TCRdb holds only the in-frame ones, with some missing. The sample has roughly 40,000 clones; roughly 90% are singletons. Remarks on this clone: Its antigen is unknown.

After removal of 8 bases from V and 3 bases from J, the junction contained 11 bases not matched to a gene. Looked up from germline, CDR1 is SGHAT and CDR2 is FQNNGV. The CDR3 runs 15 residues. The chain employs TRBV11-2 and TRBJ1-2, with 8 bases aligning to TRBD1. The specimen was CD4+ or CD8+ T cells sorted from blood, collected in a trial of the OX40 agonist ivuxolimab. The sequence was collected from an adult with an advanced solid tumor such as melanoma, head and neck, liver or kidney cancer. Written as DNA, the CDR3 is TGTGCCAGCTTACAGGGGGAAGGTCGGGACTATGGCTACACCTTC. Residues: CASLQGEGRDYGYTF. Together with reference TRBV11-2 and TRBJ1-2, the CDR3 gives the full variable domain: EAGVAQSPRYKIIEKRQSVAFWCNPISGHATLYWYQQILGQGPKLLIQFQNNGVVDDSQLPKDRFSAERLKGVDSTLKIQPAKLEDSAVYLCASLQGEGRDYGYTFGSGTRLTVV.